This TCR beta chain derives from a study of T cell repertoires in cytomegalovirus infection. Study in general: Indications of both CMV infection and matching HLA type were provided by public TCR beta signatures. Study-wide results and limits: Adding up the frequency of public TCR beta families identified people who carried CMV plus the relevant HLA. Dominant in the ex vivo response were TCR beta clonotypes restricted by HLA-C and specific for CMV.

This clonotype was counted many times. Its target is unknown. Per germline, CDR1 SGHAT and CDR2 FQNNGV. Trimming removed 1 base from V and 9 bases from J, with 20 bases in between. The CDR3 has 16 amino acids. TCRdb itself ran the reads through MiXCR, one entry per CDR3 protein. The table lists a few hundred thousand distinct CDR3 sequences, approximately 26% of them singletons. This TCR derives from a human donor in good health (CMV status not recorded). Some clones in this sample may be carry-over from other donors' samples. The sample taken for sequencing was PBMCs. The rearrangement joins TRBV11-2 to TRBJ2-3, with a possible D match to TRBD2 (7 bases). The chain's CDR3 is CASSLVGGPSRVTQYF. CDR3 bases: TGTGCCAGCAGCTTAGTGGGGGGGCCATCAAGGGTGACGCAGTATTTT.